Sequencing of this T cell receptor (beta chain) was carried out in a study of shared clonotypes between healthy human individuals. This CDR3 region has 13 residues. V was cut by 6 bases and J by 2 bases, with 11 bases left in between. Germline V gene data show CDR1 as MNHEY and CDR2 as SVGAGI. Sequencing was performed with immunoSEQ multiplex PCR; in TCRdb, only in-frame clones are kept and a portion is missing. The top ten hold 10% of the sample, which has fewer than 400,000 clones, approximately 79% seen once. This sequence joins TRBV6-5 and TRBJ2-7; D is perhaps TRBD1 (5 bases). The material sequenced was memory CD4+ T cells sorted from blood. The subset is: CD45RA-negative fraction. The receptor was isolated from a man aged 25 to 40 in good health. CDR3 in DNA: TGTGCCAGCAGATACCTACAGGCCTACGAGCAGTACTTC. It specifies CASRYLQAYEQYF.